This T cell receptor (beta chain) emerged from a study of T cell responses to AZD1222 COVID-19 vaccine. Some clones are missing from TCRdb's copy, which holds only in-frame ones; the method was immunoSEQ multiplex PCR. The sample has 120,000 or so clones; roughly 91% are singletons. Study-wide results and caveats: Variant regions that are unmutated are reportedly the target of nearly half of spike-specific TCRs. Repertoires were collected only later (after the peak T cell response had occurred). Spike as a whole was targeted by vaccine-associated CD4 TCRs, dominant at 160-218 and 743-854. Recipients of AZD1222 seropositive at baseline numbered only 6 or 7.

As for this clone: Its antigen is still unknown.

The receptor's source is an adult in good health. Sequencing was performed on peripheral blood, taken on day 0 of MenACWY control vaccination.

CDR3 sequence: CATSDSGVTGELFF. The DNA of the CDR3 is TGTGCCACCAGTGATTCAGGGGTTACCGGGGAGCTGTTTTTT. The chain uses TRBV24-1 and TRBJ2-2; tentatively, D is TRBD1 (6 bases). Germline assignment: CDR1 KGHDR and CDR2 SFDVKD. The germline V and J ends were trimmed by 2 bases and 5 bases, with 8 bases remaining between them. This CDR3 has 14 amino acids.